This T cell receptor beta chain was captured in a study of T cells in Graves' hyperthyroidism and ophthalmopathy. Turning to this clonotype: An end of the junction does not agree with germline; a read error may underlie this.

Germline V gives CDR1 WSHSY, CDR2 SAAADI. The CDR3 has 16 residues. Researchers took RNA transcripts and amplified the TCR beta CDR3 regions from them. The study used the HTBI primer set for a first-round RT-PCR of the TCR CDR3. TCRdb independently ran MiXCR on the multiplex PCR reads; one entry per CDR3 protein. Of about 680,000 distinct CDR3 sequences in the sample, under 45% are singletons; the top ten hold around 32%. Material: blood. The chain uses TRBV10-2 and TRBJ2-7; possible D gene TRBD1, 6 bases. The origin of this receptor is a woman aged 40-49 years with Graves' hyperthyroidism. The CDR3 DNA follows: TGTGCCAGCAGCCAGGGACAATGGGTCAGGTCCTACGAGCAGTACTTC. Protein product: CASSQGQWVRSYEQYF.